The clone carrying this T cell receptor (beta chain) was seen once. These data are taken from a study of neoadjuvant anti-PD-1 for oral cavity cancer. Specified time point: after neoadjuvant nivolumab, at surgical resection. Here immunoSEQ multiplex PCR was the method, and the copy in TCRdb shows in-frame clones only, minus some. The sample yields over 7,000 clones, roughly two thirds seen once. The sample in question was PBMCs, obtained after nivolumab (anti-PD-1) treatment. The receptor was isolated from a person aged 40 to 85 with oral cavity squamous cell carcinoma.

The CDR3 region has the DNA TGTGCCAGCAGCGTAGGATTGGGCAGGGGTTCTCAAGAGACCCAGTACTTC. It codes for CASSVGLGRGSQETQYF. The gene calls are TRBV9 and TRBJ2-5; D perhaps matches TRBD1 (6 bases). The CDR3 is 17 amino acids. V was trimmed by 0 bases and J by 2 bases, leaving 17 bases between them. Germline V gene lookup returns CDR1 SGDLS and CDR2 YYNGEE. Based on the CDR3 plus reference TRBV9 and TRBJ2-5, the full variable domain is DSGVTQTPKHLITATGQRVTLRCSPRSGDLSVYWYQQSLDQGLQFLIQYYNGEERAKGNILERFSAQQFPDLHSELNLSSLELGDSALYFCASSVGLGRGSQETQYFGPGTRLLVL.